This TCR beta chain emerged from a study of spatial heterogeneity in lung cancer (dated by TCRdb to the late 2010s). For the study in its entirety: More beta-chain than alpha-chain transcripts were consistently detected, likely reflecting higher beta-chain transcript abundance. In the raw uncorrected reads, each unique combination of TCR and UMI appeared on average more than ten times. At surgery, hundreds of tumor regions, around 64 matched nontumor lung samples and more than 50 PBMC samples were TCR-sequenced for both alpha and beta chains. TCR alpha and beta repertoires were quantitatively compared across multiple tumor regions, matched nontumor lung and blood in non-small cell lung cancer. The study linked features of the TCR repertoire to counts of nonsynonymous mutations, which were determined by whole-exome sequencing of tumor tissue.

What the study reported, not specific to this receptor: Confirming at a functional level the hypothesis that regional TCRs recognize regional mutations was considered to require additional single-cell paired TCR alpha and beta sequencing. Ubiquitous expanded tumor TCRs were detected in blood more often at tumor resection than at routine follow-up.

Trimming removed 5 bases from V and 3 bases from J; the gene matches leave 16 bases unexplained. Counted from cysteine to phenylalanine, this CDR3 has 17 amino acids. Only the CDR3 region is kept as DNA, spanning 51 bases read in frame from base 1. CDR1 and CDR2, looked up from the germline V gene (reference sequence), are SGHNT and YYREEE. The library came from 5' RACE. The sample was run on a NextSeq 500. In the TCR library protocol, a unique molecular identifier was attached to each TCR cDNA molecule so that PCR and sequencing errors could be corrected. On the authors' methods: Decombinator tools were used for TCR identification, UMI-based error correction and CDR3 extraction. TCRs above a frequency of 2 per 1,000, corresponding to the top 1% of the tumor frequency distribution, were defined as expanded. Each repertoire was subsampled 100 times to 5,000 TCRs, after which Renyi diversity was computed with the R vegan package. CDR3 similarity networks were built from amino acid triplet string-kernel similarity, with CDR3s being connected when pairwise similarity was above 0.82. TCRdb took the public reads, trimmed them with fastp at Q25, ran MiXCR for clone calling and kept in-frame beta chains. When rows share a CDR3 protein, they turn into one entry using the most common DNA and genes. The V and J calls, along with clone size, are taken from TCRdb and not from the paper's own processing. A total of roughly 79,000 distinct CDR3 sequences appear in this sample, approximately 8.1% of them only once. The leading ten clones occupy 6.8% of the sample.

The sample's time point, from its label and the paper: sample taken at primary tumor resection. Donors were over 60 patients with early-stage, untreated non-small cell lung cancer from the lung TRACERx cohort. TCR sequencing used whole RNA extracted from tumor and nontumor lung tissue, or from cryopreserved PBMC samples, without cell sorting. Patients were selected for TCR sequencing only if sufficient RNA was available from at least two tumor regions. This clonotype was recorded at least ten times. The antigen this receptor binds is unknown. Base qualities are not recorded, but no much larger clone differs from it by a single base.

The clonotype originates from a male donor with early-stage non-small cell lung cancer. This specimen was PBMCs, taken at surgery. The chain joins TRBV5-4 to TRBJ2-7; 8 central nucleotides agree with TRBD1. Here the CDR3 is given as CASSNGQGRLLSYEQYF. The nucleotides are TGTGCCAGCAGTAACGGACAGGGTAGGCTTTTGAGCTACGAGCAGTACTTC.